This T cell receptor beta chain was captured by sequencing in a study of shared clonotypes between healthy human individuals. Produced via immunoSEQ multiplex PCR; TCRdb's table is partial and in-frame only. The sample has around 320,000 clones; around 90% are singletons. Germline CDR1 is MDHEN and CDR2 is SYDVKM. Losses at the gene ends were 9 bases for V and 1 base for J; bases not matched to a gene: 2. The CDR3 sequence is 13 residues long. The chain links TRBV28 to TRBJ1-1; 10 bases map to TRBD1. The receptor's source is a man aged 18 to 35 in good health. The specimen was memory CD8+ T cells sorted from blood. Subset indicated: CD45RO+ cells pooled with CCR7-negative TemRA cells. CDR3 sequence reads: CASRQGANTEAFF. CDR3 nucleotide sequence: TGTGCCAGTAGACAGGGGGCGAACACTGAAGCTTTCTTT. The full variable domain, rest sourced from reference TRBV28 and TRBJ1-1, is DVKVTQSSRYLVKRTGEKVFLECVQDMDHENMFWYRQDPGLGLRLIYFSYDVKMKEKGDIPEGYSVSREKKERFSLILESASTNQTSMYLCASRQGANTEAFFGQGTRLTVV.